The sequence of this TCR beta chain was determined in a study of CD4 and CD8 cells across lung adenocarcinoma regions (dated by TCRdb to the late 2010s). At the level of the whole study: The study examined intratumor heterogeneity of the T cell receptor repertoire by comparing tumor centers with tumor margins.

The donors were patients who had localized lung adenocarcinoma, which is a subtype of non-small cell lung cancer. The margins of localized lung adenocarcinomas were where the samples came from. For TCR repertoire analysis, CD8+ T cells from tumor tissue were profiled apart from CD4+ T cells. CDR1 MNHNS and CDR2 SASEGT were looked up in the germline V gene. The cysteine opens and the phenylalanine closes a CDR3 of 16 amino acids. Here the CDR3 DNA is all that survives: 48 bases in frame from base 1. With regard to this clonotype: The specificity of this receptor is unknown. At one end the junction does not follow the germline gene, possibly because of a read error.

The protocol used for the library was PCR. Data came from a HiSeq X Ten. TCRdb ran its own pipeline on the public reads, namely fastp trimming at Q25 and MiXCR clone calling, and kept in-frame beta chains. Here each entry gathers all rows of one CDR3 protein and keeps the most common genes and DNA. The sample contains approximately 10,000 distinct CDR3 sequences, 59% of them found a single time. The ten largest clonotypes hold about 87% of the sample. The sequencing sample was made of CD8+ T cells from the margin of a lung tumor. What this sample's cell subset or site label stands for: tumor margin region. The chain is assembled from TRBV6-1 and TRBJ2-4; TRBD1 is perhaps the D gene, given 5 matching bases. This clonotype was obtained from a male donor with lung adenocarcinoma. The CD4 and CD8 labels of this study may be unreliable. The CDR3 is CASSEAGLWARNTQYF. The DNA reads TGTGCCAGCAGTGAAGCGGGGCTGTGGGCCAGGAACACGCAGTATTTC.